One and the same sample provided the 16 T cell receptor beta chains below, sequenced in a study of blood T cell repertoires in COVID-19. The method was immunoSEQ multiplex PCR; TCRdb's version includes in-frame clones alone and lacks a portion of them. The table shows about 350,000 clones, with about 90% occurring only once. The sequenced material came from PBMCs or T cells enriched from blood (not recorded which). The receptors come from a woman aged 25 to 39 who had been exposed to COVID-19.

V and J are TRBV9 and TRBJ1-1; D gene uncertain. The CDR3 spans 15 residues. Per the germline V gene, CDR1 is SGDLS and CDR2 is YYNGEE. V lost 7 bases and J 0 bases, leaving 16 bases between the germline ends. CDR3: CASGGWGKMNTEAFF. The CDR3 nucleotides read TGTGCCAGCGGAGGGTGGGGAAAAATGAACACTGAAGCTTTCTTT.

The gene calls are TRBV7-9 and TRBJ1-1; no clear D gene. Germline V gene data show CDR1 as SEHNR and CDR2 as FQNEAQ (reference sequence). Trimming left V 6 bases short and J 3 bases short, with 5 bases between. CDR3 length: 11 amino acids. The CDR3 DNA is TGTGCCAGCAGGCGGGACACTGAAGCTTTCTTT. It codes for CASRRDTEAFF.

The chain combines TRBV25-1 with TRBJ2-7; D might be TRBD1 (5 bases). The germline V and J ends were trimmed by 7 bases and 2 bases, with 9 bases remaining between them. Germline assignment: CDR1 MGHDK and CDR2 SYGVNS. The CDR3 extends over 12 amino acids. DNA of the CDR3: TGTGCCAGCAATGGACATACCTACGAGCAGTACTTC. Translating gives CASNGHTYEQYF.

The rearrangement joins TRBV6-6 to TRBJ1-4; 9 bases align to TRBD1. The CDR3 is made up of 14 amino acids. V was clipped by 6 bases and J by 6 bases; unmatched bases: 5. Germline-derived CDR1 and CDR2 are MNHNY and SVGAGI (reference sequence). In DNA, the CDR3 is TGTGCCAGCAGCTCTGGGACAGGGTATGAAAAACTGTTTTTT. Translation: CASSSGTGYEKLFF.

This rearrangement joins TRBV27 to TRBJ1-2; 8 nucleotides match TRBD1. CDR3 size: 14 residues. CDR1 is MNHEY and CDR2 is SMNVEV in the germline V gene (reference sequence). V was pared by 3 bases and J by 7 bases, with 7 bases of the junction left unmatched. CDR3 in amino acids: CASSFFQGASGYTF. The CDR3 nucleotides are TGTGCCAGCAGTTTTTTCCAGGGGGCGAGTGGCTACACCTTC.

This rearrangement joins TRBV6-5 to TRBJ1-2; 7 bases agree with TRBD1. Germline loops: CDR1 MNHEY, CDR2 SVGAGI. The V segment lost 7 bases and the J segment 1 base; nucleotides outside the gene matches: 6. This CDR3 spans 14 amino acids. CDR3 in DNA: TGTGCCAGCAAGGGGGGACAGCATAACTATGGCTACACCTTC. Translated, it gives CASKGGQHNYGYTF.

This chain uses TRBV24-1 with TRBJ1-1; D possibly corresponds to TRBD1 (5 bases). The V gene lost 3 bases and the J gene lost 4 bases, with 20 bases spanning the gap. The V gene's germline CDR1 is KGHDR and CDR2 SFDVKD. This CDR3 has 17 residues. The CDR3, as DNA: TGTGCCACCAGTGATAATCCCCACGCGGGAAGGGGCACTGAAGCTTTCTTT. It encodes CATSDNPHAGRGTEAFF.

The chain is built from TRBV28 and TRBJ1-1, with a tentative D call TRBD1 (5 bases). This CDR3 is 12 amino acids long. Trimming took off 6 bases at V and 8 bases at J, with 13 bases between the two ends. CDR1 and CDR2 from the germline V gene are MDHEN and SYDVKM. The CDR3 nucleotides are TGTGCCAGCAGACGACAGCGTCCCGAAGCTTTCTTT. It translates to CASRRQRPEAFF. The full variable domain, its missing parts supplied by reference TRBV28 and TRBJ1-1, is DVKVTQSSRYLVKRTGEKVFLECVQDMDHENMFWYRQDPGLGLRLIYFSYDVKMKEKGDIPEGYSVSREKKERFSLILESASTNQTSMYLCASRRQRPEAFFGQGTRLTVV.

The chain joins TRBV27 to TRBJ2-1, with 7 positions matching TRBD2. Germline assignment: CDR1 MNHEY and CDR2 SMNVEV (reference sequence). Trimming removed 7 bases from V and 2 bases from J; junction bases left unmatched: 5. The CDR3 is 14 residues long. This chain's CDR3 is CASTPGGAYNEQFF. CDR3 bases: TGTGCCAGCACCCCTGGGGGGGCCTACAATGAGCAGTTCTTC.

The gene calls are TRBV24-1 and TRBJ2-2; weak D call: TRBD1 (6 bases). The V and J ends lost 5 bases and 4 bases respectively, with 16 bases between them. The CDR3 sequence is 16 residues long. Germline V gene data show CDR1 as KGHDR and CDR2 as SFDVKD. The CDR3 here is CATSASGAASTGELFF. CDR3 sequence (DNA): TGTGCCACCAGTGCATCAGGGGCGGCGAGCACCGGGGAGCTGTTTTTT.

The gene calls are TRBV7-9 and TRBJ2-6; D unresolved. Germline V gene data show CDR1 as SEHNR and CDR2 as FQNEAQ (reference sequence). This CDR3 contains 13 residues. This CDR3 reads CGATRSGANVLTF. CDR3 DNA sequence: TGTGGGGCTACCCGCTCTGGGGCCAACGTCCTGACTTTC.

The V call is TRBV4-2, the J call TRBJ2-1; 13 positions match TRBD2. Looked up from germline, CDR1 is LGHNA and CDR2 is YNFKEQ. The CDR3 is made up of 17 amino acids. Unmatched junction bases numbered 5, after V lost 0 bases and J lost 6 bases. The CDR3 sequence is CASSQDRRLAGGNEQFF. CDR3 nucleotides: TGTGCCAGCAGCCAAGATCGACGACTAGCGGGAGGCAATGAGCAGTTCTTC.

The chain carries TRBV27 and TRBJ1-2; D gene unclear. Trimming shortened V by 2 bases and J by 0 bases, and 10 bases separated the two germline ends. The V gene's germline CDR1 is MNHEY and CDR2 SMNVEV (reference sequence). The length of the CDR3 is 15 residues. Written as DNA, the CDR3 is TGTGCCAGCAGTTTAGATCCCAGAACTAACTATGGCTACACCTTC. It specifies CASSLDPRTNYGYTF.

The V gene is TRBV11-3, the J gene TRBJ1-2, with 7 bases that match TRBD1. V shed 0 bases, J shed 4 bases, and the junction held 8 bases outside the gene matches. The CDR3 totals 16 residues. Germline CDR1 and CDR2: SGHNT and YENEEA. In DNA form, the CDR3 reads TGTGCCAGCAGCTTAGATATCACAGGGGACGGCTATGGCTACACCTTC. It codes for CASSLDITGDGYGYTF.

The chain couples TRBV7-2 to TRBJ1-4; 7 positions agree with TRBD1. This CDR3 has 15 residues. Germline CDR1 SGHTA, CDR2 FQGNSA. After removal of 0 bases from V and 4 bases from J, the junction contained 2 bases not matched to a gene. CDR3 residues: CASSLATGSNEKLFF. CDR3 DNA sequence: TGTGCCAGCAGCTTAGCGACAGGGAGTAATGAAAAACTGTTTTTT.

The chain employs TRBV30 and TRBJ2-3, with 9 bases aligning to TRBD2. Trimming cost V 3 bases and J 8 bases; bases outside gene matches: 12. Per germline, CDR1 GTSNPN and CDR2 SVGIG (reference sequence). The CDR3 contains 15 residues. CDR3 amino acids: CAWSRLAGEVGTQYF. CDR3 bases: TGTGCCTGGAGCAGATTAGCGGGGGAGGTGGGTACGCAGTATTTT.